This T cell receptor beta chain was retrieved from a study of CD8+CD57+ T cells in acquired aplastic anemia. For CDR3 and TCR beta VDJ profiling, genomic DNA was the template used. TCRdb reprocessed the reads with MiXCR, giving one entry per CDR3 protein. The table has 200,000 or so distinct CDR3 sequences, 64% seen once. Turning to this clonotype: Its antigen is not identified.

Deletions cut 0 bases from V and 0 bases from J, with 11 bases between. Per the germline V gene, CDR1 is SGHTA and CDR2 is FQGTGA. There are 16 residues in the CDR3. General study findings and limits: Any difference that existed in CD8+ Simpson's diversity between patients and controls was not significant. Patients and controls shared twenty-nine CD8+ CDR3 sequences, highly expressed in patients.

The sample consisted of sorted CD4+, CD8+, or CD8+CD57+ T cells (not recorded which) from PBMCs. This TCR came from a human donor with severe aplastic anemia or a healthy control (not recorded which). This rearrangement joins TRBV7-3 to TRBJ1-2; no definite D call. CDR3 sequence: CASSLTATSANYGYTF. CDR3 DNA sequence: TGTGCCAGCAGCTTAACCGCCACGTCGGCTAACTATGGCTACACCTTC.